This T cell receptor beta chain was sequenced during a study of control samples from healthy donors and cancer patients. Repertoires were generated with immunoSEQ multiplex PCR, while TCRdb's copy carries only in-frame clones and drops some. Among 110,000 or so clones listed, less than 95% were seen once. In its sample, this clone was seen once. Sequencing was performed on blood. The TCR sequence derives from a human donor in good health. The donor label of this sample is uncertain.

The CDR3 spells CASSARGGPDTEAFF. As DNA, the CDR3 is TGTGCCAGCAGCGCCCGGGGAGGGCCGGACACTGAAGCTTTCTTT. V gene TRBV9 combines with J gene TRBJ1-1; D ambiguous. Looked up from germline, CDR1 is SGDLS and CDR2 is YYNGEE. There are 15 residues in the CDR3. V was pared by 3 bases and J by 3 bases, with 15 bases between.